What follows are 19 T cell receptor beta chains derived from one specimen sequenced in a study of CD8+ T cells in alopecia areata. cDNA reverse transcribed from extracted RNA served as the sequencing template. Clones were sequenced by immunoSEQ multiplex PCR, and TCRdb holds only the in-frame ones, with some missing. The data contain 35,000 to 45,000 clones, roughly 92% of them singletons. Specified treatment: oral pan-JAK inhibitor, 5-10 mg twice daily. The sequenced sample was CD8+ T cells sorted from blood, obtained at week 24, from a patient treated with tofacitinib. These receptors all come from a human donor with alopecia areata.

The chain employs TRBV4-1 and TRBJ2-3; D not resolved. The CDR3 covers 14 residues. From germline, CDR1 is MGHRA and CDR2 YSYEKL. Trimming took off 2 bases at V and 0 bases at J, with 6 bases between the two ends. CDR3 in amino acids: CASSQYRSTDTQYF. The CDR3 DNA reads TGCGCCAGCAGCCAATACAGAAGCACAGATACGCAGTATTTT.

J is TRBJ2-2 and V is TRBV30, with no clear D. The CDR3 sequence is 13 residues long. V dropped 2 bases and J dropped 6 bases, with 10 bases sitting between them. CDR1 is GTSNPN, CDR2 SVGIG, per germline (reference sequence). The CDR3 bases are TGTGCCTGGAGTATGGTGGGGTCCGGGGAGCTGTTTTTT. It codes for CAWSMVGSGELFF.

This chain links TRBV7-9 with TRBJ1-3, with D unclear. The germline V and J ends were trimmed by 3 bases and 0 bases, with 12 bases remaining between them. In germline, CDR1 is SEHNR, CDR2 FQNEAQ (reference sequence). CDR3 length: 16 amino acids. CDR3 sequence reads: CASSFRDTNSGNTIYF. The CDR3, as DNA: TGTGCCAGCAGCTTCCGGGATACCAACTCTGGAAACACCATATATTTT.

The chain uses TRBV27 and TRBJ2-2, with D unresolved. V dropped 5 bases and J dropped 6 bases, with 13 bases sitting between them. The germline gives CDR1 MNHEY, CDR2 SMNVEV (reference sequence). The CDR3 covers 14 residues. CDR3 residues: CASSPTVEPGELFF. The CDR3 DNA is TGTGCCAGCAGTCCTACGGTTGAGCCCGGGGAGCTGTTTTTT.

The rearrangement joins TRBV10-3 to TRBJ2-2; TRBD1 is a possible D gene (6 bases). The germline gives CDR1 ENHRY, CDR2 SYGVKD. The CDR3 runs 15 residues. The ends were cut back, 8 bases at V and 5 bases at J, with 18 bases in the middle. The DNA for the CDR3 is TGTGCCATCGGACAAACAGGGAAGGGGACCGGGGAGCTGTTTTTT. Translation: CAIGQTGKGTGELFF.

The chain joins TRBV7-2 to TRBJ2-1; no definite D call. Trimming cost V 5 bases and J 7 bases, with 9 bases left between them. Germline lookup yields CDR1 SGHTA and CDR2 FQGNSA. The CDR3 is 12 residues long. CDR3 sequence: CASSQDRNEQFF. The CDR3 bases are TGTGCCAGCAGCCAGGACCGAAATGAGCAGTTCTTC. Together with reference TRBV7-2 and TRBJ2-1, the CDR3 gives the full variable domain: GAGVSQSPSNKVTEKGKDVELRCDPISGHTALYWYRQSLGQGLEFLIYFQGNSAPDKSGLPSDRFSAERTGGSVSTLTIQRTQQEDSAVYLCASSQDRNEQFFGPGTRLTVL.

This rearrangement joins TRBV2 to TRBJ2-7, with no clear D. The CDR3 is 14 amino acids. In germline, CDR1 is SNHLY, CDR2 FYNNEI. V was clipped by 3 bases and J by 5 bases, with 14 bases between them. The CDR3 DNA follows: TGTGCCAGCAGTGATGATGTCGACTTGGACGAGCAGTACTTC. Residues: CASSDDVDLDEQYF. Using reference TRBV2 and TRBJ2-7 for the parts outside the CDR3, the full variable domain is EPEVTQTPSHQVTQMGQEVILRCVPISNHLYFYWYRQILGQKVEFLVSFYNNEISEKSEIFDDQFSVERPDGSNFTLKIRSTKLEDSAMYFCASSDDVDLDEQYFGPGTRLTVT.

The V gene is TRBV5-6, the J gene TRBJ2-7; weak D call: TRBD1 (5 bases). V was pared by 4 bases and J by 2 bases, with 10 bases between. Germline-derived CDR1 and CDR2 are SGHDT and YYEEEE. The CDR3 spans 13 residues. CDR3 DNA: TGTGCCAGCAGCAGGTCAGGGACCTACGAGCAGTACTTC. It yields the protein CASSRSGTYEQYF.

The chain links TRBV6-5 to TRBJ2-3; unclear D gene. The CDR3 covers 16 residues. Trimming took 2 bases from V and 0 from J, leaving 12 bases between them. In germline, CDR1 is MNHEY, CDR2 SVGAGI. CDR3 loop: CASSYGVSTSTDTQYF. CDR3 coding DNA: TGTGCCAGCAGTTACGGGGTGAGCACTAGCACAGATACGCAGTATTTT.

The chain joins TRBV5-8 to TRBJ2-1; 12 bases are a match to TRBD2. Germline CDR1 reads SGHTS; CDR2 reads YDEGEE. CDR3 length: 18 residues. Trimming cost V 0 bases and J 5 bases; bases outside gene matches: 9. In DNA, the CDR3 is TGTGCCAGCAGCTTGGGCCTAATGACTAGCGGGGGAGACAATGAGCAGTTCTTC. Its translation is CASSLGLMTSGGDNEQFF. Full variable domain (missing parts from reference TRBV5-8 and TRBJ2-1): EAGVTQSPTHLIKTRGQQATLRCSPISGHTSVYWYQQALGLGLQFLLWYDEGEERNRGNFPPRFSGRQFPNYSSELNVNALELEDSALYLCASSLGLMTSGGDNEQFFGPGTRLTVL.

CDR3 DNA sequence: TGTGCCAGTAGTATAGAAGCAGTCTCCTACAATGAGCAGTTCTTC. Translated: CASSIEAVSYNEQFF. The chain couples TRBV19 to TRBJ2-1; D uncertain. The CDR3 spans 15 residues. Germline values: CDR1 LNHDA, CDR2 SQIVND (reference sequence). Trimming cost V 0 bases and J 0 bases, with 6 bases left between them.

The chain employs TRBV6-4 and TRBJ2-2, with 12 bases matching TRBD2. CDR1 and CDR2 from the germline V gene are MRHNA and SNTAGT. The V and J ends lost 6 bases and 7 bases, in that order; junction bases with no gene match: 6. The CDR3 is 15 residues long. CDR3 amino acids: CASRPTSGGHGELFF. CDR3 coding DNA: TGTGCCAGCAGACCGACTAGCGGGGGCCACGGGGAGCTGTTTTTT.

The sample holds a few counts of this clone. The chain is built from TRBV7-9 and TRBJ2-5; D gene ambiguous. This CDR3 region has 15 residues. V lost 1 base, J lost 2 bases, and 11 bases lay in between. Germline CDR1 and CDR2: SEHNR and FQNEAQ (reference sequence). The CDR3 region is CASSLGPAVQETQYF. The CDR3 DNA is TGTGCCAGCAGCTTAGGCCCGGCTGTTCAAGAGACCCAGTACTTC.

The chain links TRBV7-8 to TRBJ2-7; D is possibly TRBD1 or TRBD2 (5 bases each). Trimming shortened V by 3 bases and J by 2 bases, and 8 bases separated the two germline ends. The germline V gene has CDR1 SGHVS and CDR2 FQNEAQ. CDR3 length equals 13 residues. CDR3 coding DNA: TGTGCCAGCAGCTTGGGGGTTGCCTACGAGCAGTACTTC. It is translated as CASSLGVAYEQYF.

This clone appeared once. The gene calls are TRBV27 and TRBJ2-7; D is undetermined. This CDR3 region has 13 residues. The germline V and J ends were trimmed by 5 bases and 0 bases, with 8 bases remaining between them. The V gene's germline CDR1 is MNHEY and CDR2 SMNVEV (reference sequence). CDR3 region: CASSMTRSYEQYF. The CDR3 coding sequence is TGTGCCAGCAGTATGACACGCTCCTACGAGCAGTACTTC.

The rearrangement joins TRBV10-3 to TRBJ2-7; D unresolved. The last part of the DNA fits TRBJ2-1 better; the J call may be wrong. The CDR3 has 13 residues. Germline V gives CDR1 ENHRY, CDR2 SYGVKD. CDR3 nucleotides: TGTGCCATCAGTGAGTCGATGAACAATGAGCAGTTCTTC. Amino acids: CAISESMNNEQFF.

This clone was detected once. V usage is TRBV29-1 and J usage is TRBJ2-7; D call uncertain. The V end lost 5 bases, the J end lost 6 bases, and 11 bases lay between the germline ends. The CDR3 has 11 amino acids. The germline V gene encodes CDR1 SQVTM and CDR2 ANQGSEA. This chain's CDR3 is CSVPDGVEQYF. The CDR3 DNA reads as TGCAGCGTTCCGGACGGCGTCGAGCAGTACTTC.

CDR3 coding DNA: TGTGCCATCAGTCTGGTGCAGGCCTTGAGCTCCTACGAGCAGTACTTC. The encoded protein is CAISLVQALSSYEQYF. The chain is built from TRBV10-3 and TRBJ2-7; no clear D. V was cut by 5 bases and J by 0 bases, with 17 bases left in between. Per germline, CDR1 ENHRY and CDR2 SYGVKD. The CDR3 runs 16 residues.

The chain carries TRBV4-3 and TRBJ2-3, with 14 bases that match TRBD2. Trimming at V came to 0 bases and at J to 3 bases, leaving 2 bases not matched to a gene. The CDR3 length is 17 residues. In germline, CDR1 is LGHNA, CDR2 YSLEER. CDR3 residues: CASSQERTSGGTDTQYF. The CDR3 DNA is TGCGCCAGCAGCCAAGAGAGGACTAGCGGGGGGACAGATACGCAGTATTTT.